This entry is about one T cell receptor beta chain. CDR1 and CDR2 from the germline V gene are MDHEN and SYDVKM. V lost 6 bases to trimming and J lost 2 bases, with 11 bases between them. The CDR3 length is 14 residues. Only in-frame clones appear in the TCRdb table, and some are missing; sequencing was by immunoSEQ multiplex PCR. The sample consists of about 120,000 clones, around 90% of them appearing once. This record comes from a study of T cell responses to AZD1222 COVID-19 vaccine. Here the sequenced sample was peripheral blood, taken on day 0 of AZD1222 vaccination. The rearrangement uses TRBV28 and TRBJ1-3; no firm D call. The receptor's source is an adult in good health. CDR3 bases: TGTGCCAGCAGATACTCTCAGACTGGAAACACCATATATTTT. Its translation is CASRYSQTGNTIYF.